This T cell receptor beta chain was identified in a study of long-term antiretroviral therapy in people with HIV. Turning to the study itself: The 2015 recommendation for immediate ART came about a decade after the earliest samples. Findings and limits, study-wide: Repertoire dominance by clones expanded before ART was seen at all time points.

A word on this clone: Its antigen is unknown.

Sequencing used immunoSEQ v3.0 at survey level. Using immunoSEQ multiplex PCR, the repertoire was profiled, and TCRdb retains in-frame clones only, with some absent. Of 29,000 or so clones listed, roughly 92% were seen once; the top ten hold 6% to 7%. The sequencing here drew on unsorted PBMCs, taken roughly 6.3 years after starting antiretroviral therapy. This sequence was found in a woman aged 40 to 50 with HIV.

The CDR3 loop is CASSPRQVPSYEQYF. The CDR3 nucleotides are TGTGCCAGCTCACCACGACAGGTGCCCTCCTACGAGCAGTACTTC. The rearrangement uses TRBV18 and TRBJ2-7, with a possible D match to TRBD1 (6 bases). This CDR3 has 15 amino acids. Trimming removed 1 base at V and 0 bases at J, with 10 bases between. The germline gives CDR1 KGHSH, CDR2 LQKENI.